This T cell receptor beta chain was captured by sequencing in a study of monozygotic twins with inflammatory bowel disease. Making cDNA involved eight separate reactions per sample. Template switching was used to attach UMIs, which incorporated a 6-nucleotide sample barcode. TCRdb reprocessed the 5' RACE reads and stores each CDR3 protein as one record, lacking DNA. In total, the table holds approximately 400,000 distinct CDR3 sequences. Points on this clonotype: Its antigen is currently unknown.

CDR3 size: 15 residues. Germline CDR1 and CDR2: SGHDT and YYEEEE. The authors drew about 2.7 ml of blood from each donor. General study findings and limits: A reduction in TCRbeta diversity (inverse Simpson) was seen in IBD patients relative to healthy co-twins.

This chain links TRBV5-6 with TRBJ2-3. Sequenced: blood. The clonotype originates from a human donor with ulcerative colitis or Crohn's disease, or a healthy co-twin of an affected twin (not recorded which). The CDR3 spells CASSLGVGVLDTQYF. Drawing the rest from reference TRBV5-6 and TRBJ2-3, the complete variable domain is DAGVTQSPTHLIKTRGQQVTLRCSPKSGHDTVSWYQQALGQGPQFIFQYYEEEERQRGNFPDRFSGHQFPNYSSELNVNALLLGDSALYLCASSLGVGVLDTQYFGPGTRLTVL.